The 10 T cell receptor beta chains listed next were all sequenced from one sample in a study of T cell responses to AZD1222 COVID-19 vaccine (dated by TCRdb to the early 2020s). What the time point label conveys for this sample: baseline before first vaccination. Libraries were prepared through the immunoSEQ multiplex PCR assay. Held by TCRdb, this immuneACCESS table contains in-frame sequences only and omits some clones. Under half of the omission traces to an unresolved V gene where checked; the cause of the rest is unknown. This sample gives under 110,000 clones in total; roughly 87% of them show up just once. Of the sample, about 15% falls within the top ten clones. This sample comprised peripheral blood, obtained on day 0 of AZD1222 vaccination. These TCRs come from an adult in good health.

The V call is TRBV5-1, the J call TRBJ2-7, with 10 bases lining up with TRBD2. Per the germline V gene, CDR1 is SGHRS and CDR2 is YFSETQ. The CDR3 loop spans 14 amino acids. The ends lost 1 base at V and 5 bases at J; junction bases unmatched: 3. CDR3 nucleotide sequence: TGCGCCAGCAGCTTGCCTCTAGCGGGAGACGAGCAGTACTTC. Translating it yields CASSLPLAGDEQYF.

This clone was seen a few times. This chain connects TRBV19 to TRBJ1-2; tentatively, D is TRBD1 (5 bases). The CDR3 extends over 13 amino acids. V shed 5 bases and J shed 3 bases, with 10 bases lying between them. The germline V gene encodes CDR1 LNHDA and CDR2 SQIVND (reference sequence). The CDR3: CASSGTVDYGYTF. The CDR3 DNA reads TGTGCCAGTAGTGGGACGGTGGACTATGGCTACACCTTC. The complete variable domain, with remaining parts taken from reference TRBV19 and TRBJ1-2, reads DGGITQSPKYLFRKEGQNVTLSCEQNLNHDAMYWYRQDPGQGLRLIYYSQIVNDFQKGDIAEGYSVSREKKESFPLTVTSAQKNPTAFYLCASSGTVDYGYTFGSGTRLTVV.

This chain links TRBV29-1 with TRBJ2-7; 9 positions match TRBD1. The CDR3 totals 13 residues. Germline V gives CDR1 SQVTM, CDR2 ANQGSEA. J lost 2 bases, V lost 6 bases, and 5 bases had no gene match. The CDR3 DNA reads as TGCAGCGTGCGATGGACAGGGGCCTACGAGCAGTACTTC. It codes for CSVRWTGAYEQYF.

This clone was counted once. The V and J genes are TRBV5-1 and TRBJ2-6; no definite D call. The CDR3 extends over 13 amino acids. In germline, CDR1 is SGHRS, CDR2 YFSETQ. V lost 6 bases, J lost 4 bases, and 8 bases lay in between. The DNA for the CDR3 is TGCGCCAGCACCCCCCTCGGGGCCAACGTCCTGACTTTC. Its protein product is CASTPLGANVLTF.

The V and J genes are TRBV10-2 and TRBJ1-2; the D gene is possibly TRBD1 (6 bases). Trimming removed 0 bases from V and 8 bases from J, with 13 bases in between. Germline V gene data show CDR1 as WSHSY and CDR2 as SAAADI. The CDR3 sequence is 14 residues long. Here the CDR3 DNA reads TGCGCCAGCAGTGAGTCGAAGGAAAGGGGGGGCTACACCTTC. Protein: CASSESKERGGYTF.

The chain couples TRBV6-5 to TRBJ2-7; the D gene is possibly TRBD1 (5 bases). CDR1 is MNHEY and CDR2 is SVGAGI in the germline V gene. CDR3 size: 14 residues. V shed 4 bases and J shed 3 bases, with 13 bases lying between them. The chain's CDR3 is CASSFETVRYEQYF. CDR3 in DNA: TGTGCCAGCAGTTTCGAGACAGTTCGCTACGAGCAGTACTTC.

This clone appeared a single time. The chain couples TRBV28 to TRBJ2-3, with no clear D. V lost 2 bases, J lost 0 bases, and 3 bases lay in between. Germline lookup yields CDR1 MDHEN and CDR2 SYDVKM. This CDR3 spans 13 amino acids. The CDR3 nucleotides read TGTGCCAGCAGTTTAGTAAGCACAGATACGCAGTATTTT. It encodes CASSLVSTDTQYF.

The chain uses TRBV5-4 and TRBJ1-6; D possibly corresponds to TRBD1 (5 bases). The V and J ends lost 2 bases and 0 bases respectively, with 9 bases between them. The CDR3 is made up of 16 amino acids. CDR1 and CDR2 from the germline V gene are SGHNT and YYREEE (reference sequence). The DNA of the CDR3 is TGTGCCAGCAGCTTTGGGGGGAGCTCCTATAATTCACCCCTCCACTTT. Translation: CASSFGGSSYNSPLHF.

The rearrangement uses TRBV6-5 and TRBJ2-7; D tentatively fits TRBD1 or TRBD2 (5 bases each). The CDR3 is made up of 11 amino acids. V was pared by 8 bases and J by 0 bases, with 5 bases between. CDR1 MNHEY and CDR2 SVGAGI come from the germline V gene. CDR3 in amino acids: CASGTSYEQYF. The DNA for the CDR3 is TGTGCCAGCGGGACCTCCTACGAGCAGTACTTC.

This chain joins TRBV7-9 and TRBJ2-2; 11 positions agree with TRBD2. CDR1 and CDR2 from the germline V gene are SEHNR and FQNEAQ (reference sequence). This CDR3 has 16 amino acids. V lost 7 bases and J lost 6; bases outside the gene matches: 10. CDR3 in DNA: TGTGCCAGCACCCCTTACACTAGCGGGAGTCCCGGGGAGCTGTTTTTT. This gives the protein CASTPYTSGSPGELFF. Full variable domain (rest looked up from reference TRBV7-9 and TRBJ2-2): DTGVSQNPRHKITKRGQNVTFRCDPISEHNRLYWYRQTLGQGPEFLTYFQNEAQLEKSRLLSDRFSAERPKGSFSTLEIQRTEQGDSAMYLCASTPYTSGSPGELFFGEGSRLTVL.